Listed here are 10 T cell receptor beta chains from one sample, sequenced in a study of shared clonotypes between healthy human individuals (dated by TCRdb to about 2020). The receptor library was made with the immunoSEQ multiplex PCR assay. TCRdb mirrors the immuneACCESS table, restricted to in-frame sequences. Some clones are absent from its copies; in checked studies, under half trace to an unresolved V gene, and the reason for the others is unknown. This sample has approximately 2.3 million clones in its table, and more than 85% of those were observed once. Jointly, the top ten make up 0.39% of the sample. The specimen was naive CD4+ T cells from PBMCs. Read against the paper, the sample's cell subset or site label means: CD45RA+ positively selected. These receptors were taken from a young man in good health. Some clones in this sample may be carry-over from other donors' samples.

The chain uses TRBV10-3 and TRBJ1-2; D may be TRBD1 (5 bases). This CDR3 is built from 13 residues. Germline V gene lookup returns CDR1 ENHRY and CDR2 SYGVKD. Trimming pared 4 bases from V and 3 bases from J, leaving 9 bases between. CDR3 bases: TGTGCCATCAGTGGGGGGGGAGACTATGGCTACACCTTC. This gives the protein CAISGGGDYGYTF.

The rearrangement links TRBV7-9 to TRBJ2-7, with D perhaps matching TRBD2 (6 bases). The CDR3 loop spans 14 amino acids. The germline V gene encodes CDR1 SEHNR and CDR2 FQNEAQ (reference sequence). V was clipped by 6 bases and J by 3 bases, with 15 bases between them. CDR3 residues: CASSWRDDRYEQYF. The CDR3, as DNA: TGTGCCAGCAGTTGGAGGGACGACCGCTACGAGCAGTACTTC.

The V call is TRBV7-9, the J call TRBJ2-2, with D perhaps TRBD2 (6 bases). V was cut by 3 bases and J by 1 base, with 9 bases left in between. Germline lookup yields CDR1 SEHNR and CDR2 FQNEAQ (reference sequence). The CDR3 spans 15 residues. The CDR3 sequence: CASSFEGGNTGELFF. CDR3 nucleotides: TGTGCCAGCAGCTTCGAGGGAGGGAACACCGGGGAGCTGTTTTTT.

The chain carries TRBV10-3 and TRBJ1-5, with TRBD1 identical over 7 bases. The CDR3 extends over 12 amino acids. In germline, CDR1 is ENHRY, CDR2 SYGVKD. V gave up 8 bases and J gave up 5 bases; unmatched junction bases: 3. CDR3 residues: CAIGDSYQPQHF. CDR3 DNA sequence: TGTGCCATCGGGGACAGCTATCAGCCCCAGCATTTT.

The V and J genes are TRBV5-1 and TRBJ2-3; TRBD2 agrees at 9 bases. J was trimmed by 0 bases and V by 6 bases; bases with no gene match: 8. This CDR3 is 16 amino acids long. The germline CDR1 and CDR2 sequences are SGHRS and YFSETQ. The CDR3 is CASTSGVYSSTDTQYF. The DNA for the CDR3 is TGCGCCAGCACTAGCGGGGTTTACTCTAGCACAGATACGCAGTATTTT.

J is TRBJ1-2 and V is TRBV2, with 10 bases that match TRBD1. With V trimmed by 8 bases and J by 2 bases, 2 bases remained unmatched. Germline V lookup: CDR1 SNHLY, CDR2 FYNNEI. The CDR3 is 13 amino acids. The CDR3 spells CASGGQGNYGYTF. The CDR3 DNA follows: TGTGCCAGCGGGGGACAGGGGAACTATGGCTACACCTTC.

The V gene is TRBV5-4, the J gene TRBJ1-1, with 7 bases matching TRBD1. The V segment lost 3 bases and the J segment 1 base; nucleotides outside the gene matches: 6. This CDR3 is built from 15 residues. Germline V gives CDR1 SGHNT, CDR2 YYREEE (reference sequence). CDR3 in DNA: TGTGCCAGCAGCTCGCGAGGGGGCCCGAACACTGAAGCTTTCTTT. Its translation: CASSSRGGPNTEAFF. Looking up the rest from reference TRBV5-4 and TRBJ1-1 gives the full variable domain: ETGVTQSPTHLIKTRGQQVTLRCSSQSGHNTVSWYQQALGQGPQFIFQYYREEENGRGNFPPRFSGLQFPNYSSELNVNALELDDSALYLCASSSRGGPNTEAFFGQGTRLTVV.

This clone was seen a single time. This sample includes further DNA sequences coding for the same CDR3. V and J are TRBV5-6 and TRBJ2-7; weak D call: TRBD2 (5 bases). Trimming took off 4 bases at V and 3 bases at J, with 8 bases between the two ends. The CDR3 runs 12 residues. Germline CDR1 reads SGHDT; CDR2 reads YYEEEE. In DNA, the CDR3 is TGTGCCAGCAGCCTAGGAGGCTACGAGCAGTACTTC. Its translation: CASSLGGYEQYF.

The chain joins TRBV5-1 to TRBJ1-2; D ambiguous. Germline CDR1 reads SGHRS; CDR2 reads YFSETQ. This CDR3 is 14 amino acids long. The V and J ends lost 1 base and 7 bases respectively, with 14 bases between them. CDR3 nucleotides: TGCGCCAGCAGCTTGAATCTGGGGTCGGGTGGCTACACCTTC. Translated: CASSLNLGSGGYTF.

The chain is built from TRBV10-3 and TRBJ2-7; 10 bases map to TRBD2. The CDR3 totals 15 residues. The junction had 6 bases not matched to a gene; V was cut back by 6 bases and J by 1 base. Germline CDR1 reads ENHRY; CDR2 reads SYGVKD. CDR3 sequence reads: CAIRGTSVRSYEQYF. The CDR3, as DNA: TGTGCCATCAGAGGGACTAGCGTGAGATCCTACGAGCAGTACTTC.